This T cell receptor beta chain was recovered during a study of blood T cells in healthy people across ages. This CDR3 is 14 amino acids long. CDR1 is SGHTA and CDR2 is FQGNSA in the germline V gene. V lost 2 bases, J lost 4 bases, and 11 bases lay in between. Through a sample-barcoded 5' primer and a J-beta primer mix, a second PCR was run for about 6 to 11 cycles. TCRdb re-called the 5' RACE reads through MiXCR, storing one row per CDR3 protein. The table has 600,000 to 800,000 distinct CDR3 sequences, 45% to 60% seen once; the top ten hold roughly 14%. Sequencing was done on a sample of blood. This receptor was identified in a woman aged 80 or over in good health. The rearrangement joins TRBV7-2 to TRBJ2-5, with TRBD2 as a possible D gene (5 bases). Here the CDR3 reads CASSLTPSPETQYF. CDR3 coding DNA: TGTGCCAGCAGCTTAACGCCTAGCCCAGAGACCCAGTACTTC.